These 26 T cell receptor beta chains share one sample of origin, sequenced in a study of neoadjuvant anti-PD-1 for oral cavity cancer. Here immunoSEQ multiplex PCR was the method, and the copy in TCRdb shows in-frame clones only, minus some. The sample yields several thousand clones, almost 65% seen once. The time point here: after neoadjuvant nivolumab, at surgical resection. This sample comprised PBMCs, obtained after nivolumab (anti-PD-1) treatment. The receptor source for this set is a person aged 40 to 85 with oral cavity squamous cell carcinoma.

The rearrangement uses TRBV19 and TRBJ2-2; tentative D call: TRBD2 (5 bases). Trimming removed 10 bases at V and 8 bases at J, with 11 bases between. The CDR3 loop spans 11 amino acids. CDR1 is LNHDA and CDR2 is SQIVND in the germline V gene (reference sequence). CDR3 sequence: CATRTPGELFF. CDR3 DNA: TGTGCCACCCGGACTCCGGGGGAGCTGTTTTTT.

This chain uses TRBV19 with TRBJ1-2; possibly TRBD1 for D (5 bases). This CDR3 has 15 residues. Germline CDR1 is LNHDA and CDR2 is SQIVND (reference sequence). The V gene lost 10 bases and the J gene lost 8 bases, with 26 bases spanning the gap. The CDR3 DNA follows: TGTGCCACCACACTACCAGGGTTGAGGCTGGGGGGCTACACCTTC. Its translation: CATTLPGLRLGGYTF.

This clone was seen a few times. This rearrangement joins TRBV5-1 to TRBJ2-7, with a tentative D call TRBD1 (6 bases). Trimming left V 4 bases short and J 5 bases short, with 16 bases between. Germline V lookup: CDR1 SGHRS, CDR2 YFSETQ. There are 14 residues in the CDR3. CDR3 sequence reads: CASSRTATSDEQYF. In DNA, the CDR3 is TGCGCCAGCAGCAGGACAGCGACTTCCGACGAGCAGTACTTC.

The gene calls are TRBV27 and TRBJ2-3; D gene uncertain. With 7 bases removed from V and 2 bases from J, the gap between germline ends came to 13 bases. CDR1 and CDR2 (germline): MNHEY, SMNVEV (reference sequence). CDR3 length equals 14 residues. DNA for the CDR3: TGTGCCAGCACCCCCCGGACCGTCACAGATACGCAGTATTTT. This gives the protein CASTPRTVTDTQYF.

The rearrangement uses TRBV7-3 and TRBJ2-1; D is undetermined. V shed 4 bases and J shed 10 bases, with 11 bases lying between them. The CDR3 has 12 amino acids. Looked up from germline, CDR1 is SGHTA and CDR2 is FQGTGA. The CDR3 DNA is TGTGCCAGCAGCTCCATTCTGGGGGAGCAGTTCTTC. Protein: CASSSILGEQFF.

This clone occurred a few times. CDR3 in amino acids: CASSSWDMPGTEAFF. CDR3 bases: TGTGCCAGCAGCTCCTGGGACATGCCGGGCACTGAAGCTTTCTTT. This rearrangement joins TRBV7-8 to TRBJ1-1; D perhaps matches TRBD1 (6 bases). Trimming pared 4 bases from V and 4 bases from J, leaving 16 bases between. This CDR3 comprises 15 residues. The germline gives CDR1 SGHVS, CDR2 FQNEAQ.

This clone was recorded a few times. The CDR3 DNA follows: TGTGCCAGCAGTCAAGACGGGGAGCTGTTTTTT. This gives the protein CASSQDGELFF. The chain joins TRBV6-4 to TRBJ2-2; no clear D gene. Germline-derived CDR1 and CDR2 are MRHNA and SNTAGT. The ends were cut back, 5 bases at V and 7 bases at J, with 5 bases in the middle. The CDR3 spans 11 residues.

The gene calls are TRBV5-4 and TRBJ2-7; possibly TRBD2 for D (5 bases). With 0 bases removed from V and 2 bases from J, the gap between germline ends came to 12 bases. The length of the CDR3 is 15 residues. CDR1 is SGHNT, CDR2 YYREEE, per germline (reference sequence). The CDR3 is CASSLEGLDTYEQYF. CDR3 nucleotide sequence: TGTGCCAGCAGCTTGGAAGGACTGGATACCTACGAGCAGTACTTC.

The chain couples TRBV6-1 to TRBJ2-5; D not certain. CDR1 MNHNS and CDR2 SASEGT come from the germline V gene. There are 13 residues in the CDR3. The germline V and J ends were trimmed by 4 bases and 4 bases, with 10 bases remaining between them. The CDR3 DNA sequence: TGTGCCAGCAGTGTCGTGGGTGGAGAGACCCAGTACTTC. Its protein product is CASSVVGGETQYF.

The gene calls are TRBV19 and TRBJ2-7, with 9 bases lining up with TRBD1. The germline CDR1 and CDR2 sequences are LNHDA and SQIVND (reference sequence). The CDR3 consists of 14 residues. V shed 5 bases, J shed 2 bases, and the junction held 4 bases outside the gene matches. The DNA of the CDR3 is TGTGCCAGTAGTCCGTGGACAGGGGCCTACGAGCAGTACTTC. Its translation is CASSPWTGAYEQYF.

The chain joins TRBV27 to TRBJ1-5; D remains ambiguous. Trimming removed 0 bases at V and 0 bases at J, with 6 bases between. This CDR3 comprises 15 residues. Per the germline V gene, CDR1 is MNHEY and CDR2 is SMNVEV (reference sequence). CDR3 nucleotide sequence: TGTGCCAGCAGTTTATCGAACAATAGCAATCAGCCCCAGCATTTT. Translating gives CASSLSNNSNQPQHF.

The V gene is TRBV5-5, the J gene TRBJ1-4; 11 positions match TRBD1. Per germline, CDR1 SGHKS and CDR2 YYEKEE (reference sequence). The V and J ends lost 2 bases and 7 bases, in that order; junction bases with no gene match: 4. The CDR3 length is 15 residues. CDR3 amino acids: CASSFRGQGAEKLFF. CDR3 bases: TGTGCCAGCAGCTTTCGAGGACAGGGGGCTGAAAAACTGTTTTTT.

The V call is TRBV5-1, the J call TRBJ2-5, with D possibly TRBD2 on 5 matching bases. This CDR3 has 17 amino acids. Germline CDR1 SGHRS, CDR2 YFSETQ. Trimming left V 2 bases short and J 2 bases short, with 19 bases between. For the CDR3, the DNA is TGCGCCAGCAGCTTAGCAGTATTAGGACTGTTACAAGAGACCCAGTACTTC. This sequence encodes CASSLAVLGLLQETQYF. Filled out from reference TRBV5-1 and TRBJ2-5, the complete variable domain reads KAGVTQTPRYLIKTRGQQVTLSCSPISGHRSVSWYQQTPGQGLQFLFEYFSETQRNKGNFPGRFSGRQFSNSRSEMNVSTLELGDSALYLCASSLAVLGLLQETQYFGPGTRLLVL.

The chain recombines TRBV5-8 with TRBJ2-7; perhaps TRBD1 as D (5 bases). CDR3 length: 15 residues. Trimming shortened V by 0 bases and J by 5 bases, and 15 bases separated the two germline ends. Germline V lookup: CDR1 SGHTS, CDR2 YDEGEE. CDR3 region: CASSLGGHRSHEQYF. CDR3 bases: TGTGCCAGCAGCTTGGGCGGACATAGGAGCCACGAGCAGTACTTC.

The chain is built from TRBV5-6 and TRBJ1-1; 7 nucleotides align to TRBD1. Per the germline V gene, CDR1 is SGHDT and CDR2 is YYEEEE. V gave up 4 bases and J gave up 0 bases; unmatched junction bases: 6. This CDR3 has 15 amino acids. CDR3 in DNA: TGTGCCAGCAGCGTAGCCGGGACAGTGAACACTGAAGCTTTCTTT. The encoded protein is CASSVAGTVNTEAFF.

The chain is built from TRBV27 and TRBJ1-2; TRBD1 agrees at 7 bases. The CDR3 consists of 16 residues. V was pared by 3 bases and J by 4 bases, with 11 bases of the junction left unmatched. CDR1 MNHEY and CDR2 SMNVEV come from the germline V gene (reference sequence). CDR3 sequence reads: CASSFTTGTDFYGYTF. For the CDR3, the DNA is TGTGCCAGCAGTTTCACTACAGGGACAGATTTCTATGGCTACACCTTC.

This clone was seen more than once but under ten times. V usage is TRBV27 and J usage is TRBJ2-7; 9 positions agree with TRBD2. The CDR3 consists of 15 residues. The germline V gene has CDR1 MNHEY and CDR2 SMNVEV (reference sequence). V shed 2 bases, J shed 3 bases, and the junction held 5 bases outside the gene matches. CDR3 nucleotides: TGTGCCAGCAGTTTAATTAGCGGGAGCTTCTACGAGCAGTACTTC. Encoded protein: CASSLISGSFYEQYF.

Here the CDR3 reads CASSQDKSPQREAFGAKNIQYF. CDR3 in DNA: TGTGCCAGCAGCCAAGATAAGTCTCCCCAGCGGGAGGCATTTGGAGCCAAAAACATTCAGTACTTC. The chain combines TRBV4-2 with TRBJ2-4; the match to TRBD2 covers 9 bases. Germline CDR1 and CDR2: LGHNA and YNFKEQ. This CDR3 is built from 22 residues. V shed 0 bases, J shed 0 bases, and the junction held 18 bases outside the gene matches.

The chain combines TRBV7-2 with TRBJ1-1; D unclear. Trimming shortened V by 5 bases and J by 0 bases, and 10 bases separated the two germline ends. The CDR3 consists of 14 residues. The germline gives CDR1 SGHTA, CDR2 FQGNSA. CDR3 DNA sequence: TGTGCCAGCAGCGACTTCAACCTGAACACTGAAGCTTTCTTT. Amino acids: CASSDFNLNTEAFF.

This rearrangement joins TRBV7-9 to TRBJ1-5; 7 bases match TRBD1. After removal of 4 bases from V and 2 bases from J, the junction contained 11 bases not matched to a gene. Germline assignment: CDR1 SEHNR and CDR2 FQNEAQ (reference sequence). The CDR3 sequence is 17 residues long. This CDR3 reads CASSSETTGLGNQPQHF. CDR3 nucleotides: TGTGCCAGCAGCTCGGAGACGACAGGGTTGGGCAATCAGCCCCAGCATTTT.

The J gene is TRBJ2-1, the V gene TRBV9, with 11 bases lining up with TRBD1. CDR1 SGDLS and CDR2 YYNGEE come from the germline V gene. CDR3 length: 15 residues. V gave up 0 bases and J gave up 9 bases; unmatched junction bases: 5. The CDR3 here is CASSVVGQGGGEQFF. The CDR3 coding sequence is TGTGCCAGCAGCGTAGTGGGACAGGGGGGAGGTGAGCAGTTCTTC.

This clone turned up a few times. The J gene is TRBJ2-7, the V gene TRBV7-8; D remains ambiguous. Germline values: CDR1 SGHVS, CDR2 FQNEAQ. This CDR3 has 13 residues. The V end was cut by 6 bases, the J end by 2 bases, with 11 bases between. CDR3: CASSLNKPYEQYF. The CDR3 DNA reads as TGTGCCAGCAGTCTTAACAAGCCCTACGAGCAGTACTTC. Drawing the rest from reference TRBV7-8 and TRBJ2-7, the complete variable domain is GAGVSQSPRYKVAKRGQDVALRCDPISGHVSLFWYQQALGQGPEFLTYFQNEAQLDKSGLPSDRFFAERPEGSVSTLKIQRTQQEDSAVYLCASSLNKPYEQYFGPGTRLTVT.

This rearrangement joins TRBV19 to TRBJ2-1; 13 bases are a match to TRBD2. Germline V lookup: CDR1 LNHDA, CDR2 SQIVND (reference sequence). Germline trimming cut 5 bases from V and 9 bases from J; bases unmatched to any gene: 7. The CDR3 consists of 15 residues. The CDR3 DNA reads TGTGCCAGTAGTCTGGGACTAGCGGGACTAGTTGAGCAGTTCTTC. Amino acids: CASSLGLAGLVEQFF.

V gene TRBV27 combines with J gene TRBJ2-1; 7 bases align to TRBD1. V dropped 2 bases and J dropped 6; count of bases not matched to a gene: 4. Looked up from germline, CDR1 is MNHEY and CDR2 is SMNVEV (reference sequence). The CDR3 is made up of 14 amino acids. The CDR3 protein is CASSLSAGGNEQFF. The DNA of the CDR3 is TGTGCCAGCAGTTTAAGCGCAGGGGGCAATGAGCAGTTCTTC.

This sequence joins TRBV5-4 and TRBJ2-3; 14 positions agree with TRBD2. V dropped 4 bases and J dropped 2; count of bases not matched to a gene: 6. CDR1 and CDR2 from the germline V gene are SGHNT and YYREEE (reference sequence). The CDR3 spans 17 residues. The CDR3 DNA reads TGTGCCAGCAGCAAGGGACTAGCGGGGGCATCCACAGATACGCAGTATTTT. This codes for CASSKGLAGASTDTQYF.

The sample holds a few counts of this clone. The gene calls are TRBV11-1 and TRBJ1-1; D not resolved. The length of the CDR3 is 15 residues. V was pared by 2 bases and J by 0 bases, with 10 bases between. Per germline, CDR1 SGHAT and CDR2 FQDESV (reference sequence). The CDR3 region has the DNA TGTGCCAGCAGCTTATCAGCATCAATGAACACTGAAGCTTTCTTT. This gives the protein CASSLSASMNTEAFF.